This TCR beta chain emerged from a study of control samples from healthy donors and cancer patients. The data were produced by immunoSEQ multiplex PCR, yet TCRdb's version contains in-frame clones alone and is incomplete. The profile shows about 60,000 clones, roughly 85% of them singletons. The CDR3 is made up of 13 amino acids. V shed 5 bases, J shed 10 bases, and the junction held 6 bases outside the gene matches. The germline V gene encodes CDR1 SGHTA and CDR2 FQGTGA. The V call is TRBV7-3, the J call TRBJ1-1; TRBD1 matches at 11 bases. The receptor was derived from a man between 35 and 55 years old in good health. Sequencing input: blood. The CDR3 reads CASSGTGGSLAFF. The DNA for the CDR3 is TGTGCCAGCAGCGGGACAGGGGGTTCGTTAGCTTTCTTT. Full variable domain (rest looked up from reference TRBV7-3 and TRBJ1-1): GAGVSQTPSNKVTEKGKYVELRCDPISGHTALYWYRQSLGQGPEFLIYFQGTGAADDSGLPNDRFFAVRPEGSVSTLKIQRTERGDSAVYLCASSGTGGSLAFFGQGTRLTVV.